Reported below is one T cell receptor (beta chain). The antigen is undetermined. This CDR3 comprises 15 residues. Losses at the gene ends were 5 bases for V and 0 bases for J; bases not matched to a gene: 4. Germline CDR1 and CDR2: MDHEN and SYDVKM. This sample stems from a study of cytomegalovirus exposure and HLA in healthy donors. Healthy donors of bone marrow made up the group. PCR involved 60 Vbeta and 13 Jbeta primers. The method was immunoSEQ multiplex PCR; TCRdb's version includes in-frame clones alone and lacks a portion of them. The repertoire holds 150,000 to 200,000 clones, around 86% seen once, with over 4% in the top ten. Overall study findings and caveats: Usually a TCR sequence was rare, but some public TCRs were found in many donors. Follow-up analysis later connected one missense variant in DCLRE1C with trimming of TCR beta V- and J-genes. Overall, roughly 160 TCR beta chains were annotated as cytomegalovirus-associated.

This TCR was sampled from a man aged 45-60 years in good health and CMV-seropositive. Material: PBMCs. J is TRBJ2-7 and V is TRBV28; 10 positions match TRBD2. CDR3 sequence: CASSQSGRVSYEQYF. The CDR3 bases are TGTGCCAGCAGTCAAAGCGGGAGGGTCTCCTACGAGCAGTACTTC.